This T cell receptor (beta chain) stems from a study of shared clonotypes between healthy human individuals. Study findings and constraints: Sequencing depth was expected to affect clonotype sharing among donors.

Germline V lookup: CDR1 LNHDA, CDR2 SQIVND (reference sequence). The CDR3 runs to 15 residues. This clone has only one observation. Its antigen is as yet unknown. The protocol was immunoSEQ multiplex PCR, while the TCRdb copy is restricted to in-frame clones and leaves out a portion. Of approximately 99,000 clones in the sample, approximately 70% were seen once. This receptor was identified in a young woman in good health. J is TRBJ2-5 and V is TRBV19, with 13 bases aligning to TRBD2. With the DNA end fitting TRBJ2-7 better, the J assignment may be wrong. The sample consisted of memory CD8+ T cells sorted from blood. The subset here: CD45RO+ cells pooled with CCR7-negative TemRA cells. CDR3 DNA sequence: TGTGCCAGTAGTATGAGACTAGCGGGAGGCTACGAGCAGTACTTC. It encodes CASSMRLAGGYEQYF.